This TCR beta chain is from a study of T cells after yellow fever vaccination. CDR3 length: 16 amino acids. Germline V gene data show CDR1 as KGHDR and CDR2 as SFDVKD. V shed 1 base and J shed 1 base, with 12 bases lying between them. In its sample, this clonotype was seen many times. TCRdb independently ran MiXCR on the 5' RACE reads; one entry per CDR3 protein. The sample has 4,500 to 6,500 distinct CDR3 sequences, 5.5% to 7% seen once; the top ten hold 60%. Study-wide findings and caveats: The CD4 and CD8 compartments had a small share of their clonotypes in common.

This sequence originates from a man between 18 and 29 years old who received the YFV17D yellow fever vaccine. This specimen consisted of PBMCs, either bulk or a sorted T-cell subset (CD4+, CD8+, memory, or dextramer-sorted; not recorded which), obtained more than 14 days after the first yellow fever vaccination. This chain connects TRBV24-1 to TRBJ2-5; weak D call: TRBD1 (5 bases). The CDR3 region is CATSDFRQGGQETQYF. The CDR3 DNA sequence: TGTGCCACCAGTGATTTTCGGCAGGGCGGCCAAGAGACCCAGTACTTC.